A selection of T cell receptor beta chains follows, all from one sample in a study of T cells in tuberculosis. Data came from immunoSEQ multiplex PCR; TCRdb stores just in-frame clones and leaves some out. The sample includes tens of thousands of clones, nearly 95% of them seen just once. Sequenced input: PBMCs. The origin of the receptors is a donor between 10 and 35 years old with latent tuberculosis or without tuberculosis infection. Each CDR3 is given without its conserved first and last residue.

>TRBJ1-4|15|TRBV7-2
ASSLGILGQGSEKLF
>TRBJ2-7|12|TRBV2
ASKFPDSTYEQY
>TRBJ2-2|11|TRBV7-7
ASSYNYDGELF
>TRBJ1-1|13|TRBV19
ASSIQGTMNTEAF
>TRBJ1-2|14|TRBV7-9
ASRAGQGAKVNGYT
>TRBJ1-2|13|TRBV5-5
ASSRVVGVSYGYT
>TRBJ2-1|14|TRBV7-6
ASSSIIRDRPHEQF
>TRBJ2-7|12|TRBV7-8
ASSQALWGDEQY
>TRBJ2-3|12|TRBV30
AWSVRGGTDTQY
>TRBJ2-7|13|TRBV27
ASSLVGTGLYEQY
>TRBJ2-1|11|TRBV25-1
ASSTYGGNEQF
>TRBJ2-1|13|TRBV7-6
ASSLAGGVGGEQF
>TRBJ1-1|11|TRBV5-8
ASSRRGGTEAF
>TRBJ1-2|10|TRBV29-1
SVSGNLYGYT
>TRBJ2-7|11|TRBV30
AWKRSDSYEQY
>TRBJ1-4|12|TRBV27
ASSLGQGRKKLF
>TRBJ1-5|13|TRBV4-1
ASSPTEDSNQPQH
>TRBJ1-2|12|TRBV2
ASSGQGTSYGYT
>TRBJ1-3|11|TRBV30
AWSVLSGNTIY
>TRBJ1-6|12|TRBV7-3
ASSLDRMGSPLH
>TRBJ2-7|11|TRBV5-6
ASSLEGGGEQY
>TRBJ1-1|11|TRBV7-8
ASSFRGGTEAF
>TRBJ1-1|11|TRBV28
ASSSTGKTEAF
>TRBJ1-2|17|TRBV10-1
ASSESLGEGQGTVYGYT
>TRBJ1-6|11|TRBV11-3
ASSLGGNSPLH
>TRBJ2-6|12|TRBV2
ASSDREGANVLT
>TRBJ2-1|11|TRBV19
ASGDRVNSEQF
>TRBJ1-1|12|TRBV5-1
ASSLAPGSTEAF
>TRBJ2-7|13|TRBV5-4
ASSLVHRALDEQY